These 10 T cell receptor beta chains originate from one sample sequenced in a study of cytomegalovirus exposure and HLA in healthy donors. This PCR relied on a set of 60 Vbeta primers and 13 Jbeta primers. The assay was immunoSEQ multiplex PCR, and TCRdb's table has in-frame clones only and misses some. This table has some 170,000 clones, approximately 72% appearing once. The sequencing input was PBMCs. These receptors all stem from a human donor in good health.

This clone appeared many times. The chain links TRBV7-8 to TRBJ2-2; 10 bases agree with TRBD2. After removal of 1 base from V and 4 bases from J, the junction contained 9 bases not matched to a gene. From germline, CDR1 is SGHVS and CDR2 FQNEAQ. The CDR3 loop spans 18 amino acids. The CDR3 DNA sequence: TGTGCCAGCAGCTTAGTAGGTCTAGCGGGGGTTCGCACCGGGGAGCTGTTTTTT. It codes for CASSLVGLAGVRTGELFF.

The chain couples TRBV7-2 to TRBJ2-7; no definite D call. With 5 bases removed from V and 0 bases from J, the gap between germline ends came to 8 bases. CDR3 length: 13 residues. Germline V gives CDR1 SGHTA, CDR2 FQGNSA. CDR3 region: CASSLIDSYEQYF. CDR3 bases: TGTGCCAGCAGCCTAATAGACTCCTACGAGCAGTACTTC.

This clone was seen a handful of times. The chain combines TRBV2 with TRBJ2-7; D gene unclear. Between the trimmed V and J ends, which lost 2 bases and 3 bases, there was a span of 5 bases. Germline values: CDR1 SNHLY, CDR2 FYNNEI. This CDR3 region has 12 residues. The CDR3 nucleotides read TGTGCCAGCAGTGAACGGTTCTACGAGCAGTACTTC. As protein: CASSERFYEQYF.

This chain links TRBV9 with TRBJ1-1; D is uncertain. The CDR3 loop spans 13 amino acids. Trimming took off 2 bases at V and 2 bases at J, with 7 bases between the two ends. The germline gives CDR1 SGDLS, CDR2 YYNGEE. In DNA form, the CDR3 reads TGTGCCAGCAGCGTTTCCCCAAACACTGAAGCTTTCTTT. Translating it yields CASSVSPNTEAFF.

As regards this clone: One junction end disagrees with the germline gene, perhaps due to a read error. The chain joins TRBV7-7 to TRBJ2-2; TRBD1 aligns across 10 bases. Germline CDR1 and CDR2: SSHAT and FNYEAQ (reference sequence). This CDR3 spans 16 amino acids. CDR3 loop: CASSTLGQGETGELFF. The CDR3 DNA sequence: TGTGCTAGCAGCACCCTCGGACAGGGGGAAACCGGGGAGCTGTTTTTT.

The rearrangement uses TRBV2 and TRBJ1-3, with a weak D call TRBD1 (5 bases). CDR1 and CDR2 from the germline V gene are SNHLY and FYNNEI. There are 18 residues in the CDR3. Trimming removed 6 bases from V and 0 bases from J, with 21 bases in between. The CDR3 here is CASRPTGGVESSGNTIYF. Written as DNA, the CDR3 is TGTGCCAGCAGACCCACCGGGGGGGTTGAAAGCTCTGGAAACACCATATATTTT.

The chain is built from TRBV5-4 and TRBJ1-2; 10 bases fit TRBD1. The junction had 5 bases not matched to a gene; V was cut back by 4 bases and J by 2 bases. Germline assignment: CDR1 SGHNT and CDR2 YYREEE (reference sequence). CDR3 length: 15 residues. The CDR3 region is CASSIGQGDNYGYTF. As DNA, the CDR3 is TGTGCCAGCAGCATCGGACAGGGGGACAACTATGGCTACACCTTC.

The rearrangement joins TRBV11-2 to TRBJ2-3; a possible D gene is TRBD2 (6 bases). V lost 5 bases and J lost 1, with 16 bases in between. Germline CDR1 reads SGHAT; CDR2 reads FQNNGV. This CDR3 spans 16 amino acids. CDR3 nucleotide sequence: TGTGCCAGCAGCCTGGTAGAGTGGGGGGGCACAGATACGCAGTATTTT. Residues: CASSLVEWGGTDTQYF.

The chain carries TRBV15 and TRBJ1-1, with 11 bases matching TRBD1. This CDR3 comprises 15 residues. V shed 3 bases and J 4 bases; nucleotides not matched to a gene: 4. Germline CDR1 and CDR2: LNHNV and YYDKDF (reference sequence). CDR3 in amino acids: CATSRSGTGGTEAFF. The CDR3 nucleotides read TGTGCCACCAGCAGGTCGGGGACAGGGGGCACTGAAGCTTTCTTT.

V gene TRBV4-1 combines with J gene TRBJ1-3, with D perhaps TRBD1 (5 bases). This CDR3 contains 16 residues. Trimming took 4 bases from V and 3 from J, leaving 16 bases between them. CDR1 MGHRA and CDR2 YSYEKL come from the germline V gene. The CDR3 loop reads CASSLSPGGGGNTIYF. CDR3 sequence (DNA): TGCGCCAGCAGCCTATCTCCCGGGGGGGGTGGAAACACCATATATTTT.